Listed here are 29 T cell receptor beta chains from one sample, sequenced in a study of cytomegalovirus exposure and HLA in healthy donors. Primers: 60 Vbeta forward and 13 Jbeta reverse. The method was immunoSEQ multiplex PCR; TCRdb's version includes in-frame clones alone and lacks a portion of them. The sample lists approximately 98,000 clones; around 80% were seen once. The specimen sequenced was PBMCs. The receptor set was obtained from a man aged 18 to 29 in good health and CMV-seropositive.

This sequence joins TRBV29-1 and TRBJ2-2, with D maybe TRBD1 (6 bases). Germline-derived CDR1 and CDR2 are SQVTM and ANQGSEA. The germline V and J ends were trimmed by 6 bases and 4 bases, with 15 bases remaining between them. The CDR3 extends over 14 amino acids. In DNA form, the CDR3 reads TGCAGCGTAGTAACGACAGGAACCACCGGGGAGCTGTTTTTT. This encodes CSVVTTGTTGELFF.

The CDR3: CSAGTWDEQFF. In DNA, the CDR3 is TGCAGCGCCGGGACTTGGGATGAGCAGTTCTTC. The genes are TRBV29-1 and TRBJ2-1; a possible D gene is TRBD2 (6 bases). Germline assignment: CDR1 SQVTM and CDR2 ANQGSEA. Trimming took 7 bases from V and 8 from J, leaving 12 bases between them. This CDR3 spans 11 amino acids.

This clone was picked up one time. V is TRBV28 and J is TRBJ2-7; possibly TRBD2 for D (6 bases). The germline V gene encodes CDR1 MDHEN and CDR2 SYDVKM. The CDR3 sequence is 13 residues long. Trimming stripped 6 bases from V and 0 bases from J, with 9 bases between. The CDR3 spells CASSPGSSYEQYF. CDR3 sequence (DNA): TGTGCCAGCAGCCCCGGGAGCTCCTACGAGCAGTACTTC. Variable domain in full (rest from reference TRBV28 and TRBJ2-7): DVKVTQSSRYLVKRTGEKVFLECVQDMDHENMFWYRQDPGLGLRLIYFSYDVKMKEKGDIPEGYSVSREKKERFSLILESASTNQTSMYLCASSPGSSYEQYFGPGTRLTVT.

This clone was detected only a few times. This chain links TRBV28 with TRBJ2-7; 7 bases agree with TRBD1. This CDR3 contains 13 residues. The V and J ends lost 6 bases and 2 bases, in that order; junction bases with no gene match: 4. Germline lookup yields CDR1 MDHEN and CDR2 SYDVKM. This chain's CDR3 is CASRDRVPYEQYF. DNA of the CDR3: TGTGCCAGCAGAGACAGGGTCCCCTACGAGCAGTACTTC.

The V call is TRBV10-2, the J call TRBJ2-1, with 11 bases matching TRBD2. This CDR3 spans 14 amino acids. CDR1 and CDR2 (germline): WSHSY, SAAADI. V lost 4 bases and J lost 6; bases outside the gene matches: 2. CDR3 in DNA: TGCGCCAGCAGTGCTAGCGGGGGGAGCAATGAGCAGTTCTTC. This sequence encodes CASSASGGSNEQFF.

The CDR3 reads CASSLTTIGTYYNEQFF. The DNA for the CDR3 is TGTGCCAGCAGTTTGACAACGATAGGGACTTACTACAATGAGCAGTTCTTC. V is TRBV27 and J is TRBJ2-1, with a tentative D call TRBD2 (6 bases). The CDR3 sequence is 17 residues long. Germline V gene data show CDR1 as MNHEY and CDR2 as SMNVEV (reference sequence). Trimming stripped 3 bases from V and 3 bases from J, with 18 bases between.

This clone appeared once. The chain employs TRBV28 and TRBJ1-4, with 7 positions matching TRBD1. The CDR3 has 14 amino acids. The V and J ends lost 8 bases and 8 bases, in that order; junction bases with no gene match: 11. Germline-derived CDR1 and CDR2 are MDHEN and SYDVKM. Written as DNA, the CDR3 is TGTGCCAGCGAATTCCGACAGGGTGAGGAAAAACTGTTTTTT. Its translation is CASEFRQGEEKLFF.

V is TRBV7-8 and J is TRBJ1-4; 7 positions match TRBD1. CDR1 is SGHVS and CDR2 is FQNEAQ in the germline V gene. The CDR3 runs 15 residues. The trim removed 5 bases at V and 3 bases at J, leaving 6 bases unmatched. The CDR3 protein is CASSPRQGPNEKLFF. Here the CDR3 DNA reads TGTGCCAGCAGCCCCCGACAGGGCCCTAATGAAAAACTGTTTTTT.

This clone occurred once. The rearrangement links TRBV5-1 to TRBJ1-1; no firm D call. Germline CDR1 and CDR2: SGHRS and YFSETQ. Trimming cost V 0 bases and J 1 base, with 13 bases left between them. The CDR3 is 16 residues long. As DNA, the CDR3 is TGCGCCAGCAGCTTGGCCGGGCGCGCGGGGAACACTGAAGCTTTCTTT. It encodes CASSLAGRAGNTEAFF. Based on the CDR3 plus reference TRBV5-1 and TRBJ1-1, the full variable domain is KAGVTQTPRYLIKTRGQQVTLSCSPISGHRSVSWYQQTPGQGLQFLFEYFSETQRNKGNFPGRFSGRQFSNSRSEMNVSTLELGDSALYLCASSLAGRAGNTEAFFGQGTRLTVV.

The chain carries TRBV27 and TRBJ1-5; 11 bases fit TRBD1. The ends lost 5 bases at V and 5 bases at J; junction bases unmatched: 5. CDR1 MNHEY and CDR2 SMNVEV come from the germline V gene (reference sequence). The CDR3 totals 15 residues. The CDR3 bases are TGTGCCAGCAGTCGGACAGGGGGCTCAGATCAGCCCCAGCATTTT. Protein: CASSRTGGSDQPQHF.

The V gene is TRBV5-4, the J gene TRBJ2-5, with 11 bases matching TRBD1. V was clipped by 0 bases and J by 8 bases; unmatched bases: 6. Per the germline V gene, CDR1 is SGHNT and CDR2 is YYREEE (reference sequence). The CDR3 is 15 residues long. The CDR3 DNA follows: TGTGCCAGCAGCTTGGCCGGGACAGGGGGTAAAACCCAGTACTTC. This gives the protein CASSLAGTGGKTQYF.

The V gene is TRBV7-9, the J gene TRBJ2-3; 9 nucleotides line up with TRBD2. The length of the CDR3 is 15 residues. V shed 8 bases and J 0 bases; nucleotides not matched to a gene: 6. Per germline, CDR1 SEHNR and CDR2 FQNEAQ (reference sequence). The CDR3 loop is CASLAGASSTDTQYF. CDR3 DNA: TGTGCCAGCTTAGCGGGGGCCTCTAGCACAGATACGCAGTATTTT.

About this clone itself: Other DNA sequences in the sample encode the same CDR3. The chain recombines TRBV5-6 with TRBJ1-1; D is possibly TRBD1 (6 bases). With 5 bases removed from V and 1 base from J, the gap between germline ends came to 12 bases. The CDR3 extends over 14 amino acids. Germline lookup yields CDR1 SGHDT and CDR2 YYEEEE. In DNA form, the CDR3 reads TGTGCCAGCAGAATACAGGGAGCGAACACTGAAGCTTTCTTT. Its protein product is CASRIQGANTEAFF.

The CDR3 region is CASSGSSGGTYEQYF. CDR3 DNA: TGCGCCAGCAGCGGATCTAGCGGGGGCACCTACGAGCAGTACTTC. V gene TRBV5-1 combines with J gene TRBJ2-7; 10 nucleotides align to TRBD2. The CDR3 loop spans 15 amino acids. Trimming at V came to 4 bases and at J to 2 bases, leaving 6 bases not matched to a gene. Germline CDR1 reads SGHRS; CDR2 reads YFSETQ.

For this clone: As the CDR3 is not closed by the conserved phenylalanine or tryptophan, this likely results from a read error. The gene calls are TRBV27 and TRBJ1-6; D gene uncertain. The germline V and J ends were trimmed by 4 bases and 7 bases, with 14 bases remaining between them. This CDR3 spans 15 amino acids. Germline CDR1 and CDR2: MNHEY and SMNVEV (reference sequence). As DNA, the CDR3 is TGTGCCAGCAGTTCCTGGTACAGAGACAATTCACCCCTCCACGTT. It yields the protein CASSSWYRDNSPLHV.

The chain uses TRBV30 and TRBJ1-5, with 8 positions matching TRBD1. The CDR3 totals 15 residues. V lost 0 bases to trimming and J lost 4 bases; unmatched junction nucleotides: 5. The germline CDR1 and CDR2 sequences are GTSNPN and SVGIG (reference sequence). This chain's CDR3 is CAWSVQGQANQPQHF. The CDR3 nucleotides are TGTGCCTGGAGTGTACAGGGACAGGCAAATCAGCCCCAGCATTTT.

The V call is TRBV5-1, the J call TRBJ1-1; D ambiguous. V lost 4 bases and J lost 7, with 20 bases in between. This CDR3 has 15 amino acids. The germline V gene encodes CDR1 SGHRS and CDR2 YFSETQ. The CDR3 DNA is TGCGCCAGCAGCCCCGACCCCCGCGGTACACTTGAAGCTTTCTTT. Its translation: CASSPDPRGTLEAFF.

This clone was picked up a small number of times. The genes are TRBV7-9 and TRBJ2-6; D is possibly TRBD1 (6 bases). CDR3 length equals 16 residues. Germline values: CDR1 SEHNR, CDR2 FQNEAQ (reference sequence). With 10 bases removed from V and 4 bases from J, the gap between germline ends came to 20 bases. The CDR3 coding sequence is TGTGCCAACAGAGGACAGTCGAAAACGGGGGCCAACGTCCTGACTTTC. Its protein is CANRGQSKTGANVLTF.

This chain joins TRBV6-1 and TRBJ2-1, with 8 positions matching TRBD2. Per the germline V gene, CDR1 is MNHNS and CDR2 is SASEGT. CDR3 length equals 15 residues. Trimming took 1 base from V and 2 from J; bases not matched to a gene: 1. Here the CDR3 DNA reads TGTGCCAGCAGTGAAGAGCGGGGGCCCTACAATGAGCAGTTCTTC. Protein: CASSEERGPYNEQFF.

For this clone: Other nucleotide sequences from this sample produce the same CDR3. This chain joins TRBV5-4 and TRBJ2-7; tentative D call: TRBD1 (6 bases). Per the germline V gene, CDR1 is SGHNT and CDR2 is YYREEE (reference sequence). The CDR3 is 15 amino acids. The V end lost 2 bases, the J end lost 0 bases, and 12 bases lay between the germline ends. The CDR3 loop is CASSLQGGSSYEQYF. CDR3 coding DNA: TGTGCCAGCAGCTTACAGGGTGGTAGCTCCTACGAGCAGTACTTC.

This sequence joins TRBV6-1 and TRBJ2-1, with 7 bases lining up with TRBD1. This CDR3 is 16 amino acids long. With 1 base clipped from V and 4 bases from J, the junction kept 7 bases outside the gene matches. Germline V gene data show CDR1 as MNHNS and CDR2 as SASEGT. The CDR3 protein is CASSEEVTGQYNEQFF. The CDR3 DNA reads TGTGCCAGCAGTGAAGAAGTTACGGGACAGTACAATGAGCAGTTCTTC.

CDR3 loop: CASSADRGAGAFF. CDR3 nucleotides: TGTGCCAGCAGCGCTGACAGGGGCGCTGGAGCTTTCTTT. The chain is built from TRBV7-6 and TRBJ1-1; 8 bases are a match to TRBD1. The CDR3 covers 13 residues. The J segment lost 10 bases and the V segment lost 5 bases, leaving 9 bases of the junction unmatched. CDR1 is SGHVS and CDR2 is FNYEAQ in the germline V gene.

The CDR3 loop reads CASSITLSGNQPQHF. In nucleotides, the CDR3 is TGTGCCAGTAGTATCACTCTCTCAGGGAATCAGCCCCAGCATTTT. J is TRBJ1-5 and V is TRBV19; a weak D match, TRBD1 (5 bases). V was trimmed by 3 bases and J by 4 bases, leaving 13 bases between them. CDR3 length: 15 residues. Germline CDR1 and CDR2: LNHDA and SQIVND (reference sequence).

This chain uses TRBV9 with TRBJ2-7, with 10 bases lining up with TRBD2. Germline assignment: CDR1 SGDLS and CDR2 YYNGEE. V gave up 2 bases and J gave up 0 bases; unmatched junction bases: 5. The CDR3 runs to 16 residues. This chain's CDR3 is CASSVGSGGFSYEQYF. The DNA for the CDR3 is TGTGCCAGCAGCGTGGGTAGCGGGGGGTTCTCCTACGAGCAGTACTTC.

The table lists this clone with a few counts. The V and J genes are TRBV9 and TRBJ1-1; D is unclear. The CDR3 contains 16 residues. V was shortened by 4 bases and J by 0 bases, with 16 bases between the two germline ends. Germline loops: CDR1 SGDLS, CDR2 YYNGEE. The CDR3 DNA is TGTGCCAGCAGCCCCCGACGGGAACTCTTGAACACTGAAGCTTTCTTT. Amino acids: CASSPRRELLNTEAFF.

This clone was counted a single time. The CDR3 sequence is CASSLAREQFF. As DNA, the CDR3 is TGTGCCAGCAGCTTAGCCAGGGAGCAGTTCTTC. The chain is built from TRBV11-2 and TRBJ2-1; D not certain. The V gene's germline CDR1 is SGHAT and CDR2 FQNNGV. Trimming removed 1 base from V and 10 bases from J, with 5 bases in between. CDR3 length equals 11 residues.

The CDR3 region is CASSESGSPVNYGYTF. As DNA, the CDR3 is TGTGCCAGCAGTGAGTCCGGGTCCCCAGTTAACTATGGCTACACCTTC. V usage is TRBV2 and J usage is TRBJ1-2; unclear D gene. Between the trimmed V and J ends, which lost 3 bases and 1 base, there was a span of 15 bases. CDR3 length equals 16 residues. The germline gives CDR1 SNHLY, CDR2 FYNNEI. Complete variable domain (other parts from reference TRBV2 and TRBJ1-2): EPEVTQTPSHQVTQMGQEVILRCVPISNHLYFYWYRQILGQKVEFLVSFYNNEISEKSEIFDDQFSVERPDGSNFTLKIRSTKLEDSAMYFCASSESGSPVNYGYTFGSGTRLTVV.

J is TRBJ2-6 and V is TRBV6-5; no firm D call. V dropped 5 bases and J dropped 12 bases, with 11 bases sitting between them. The germline V gene has CDR1 MNHEY and CDR2 SVGAGI. This CDR3 comprises 12 residues. CDR3 in amino acids: CASSARHGVLTF. The CDR3 DNA sequence: TGTGCCAGCAGTGCGAGACATGGCGTCCTGACTTTC.

The sample holds a few counts of this clone. This rearrangement joins TRBV9 to TRBJ1-2; 8 nucleotides line up with TRBD1. This CDR3 region has 15 residues. V lost 6 bases, J lost 8 bases, and 15 bases stayed unmatched. Germline CDR1 reads SGDLS; CDR2 reads YYNGEE. This CDR3 reads CASNPGQGIRSGYTF. CDR3 nucleotides: TGTGCCAGCAACCCTGGACAGGGAATACGGAGCGGCTACACCTTC. The full variable domain, with the rest looked up from reference TRBV9 and TRBJ1-2, is DSGVTQTPKHLITATGQRVTLRCSPRSGDLSVYWYQQSLDQGLQFLIQYYNGEERAKGNILERFSAQQFPDLHSELNLSSLELGDSALYFCASNPGQGIRSGYTFGSGTRLTVV.